The following is a TCR beta chain sequence with its context. The antigen is undetermined. This sample is part of a study of vaccination and CD4 T cells after COVID-19. Study at large: Spike peptides, overlapping and drawn from SARS-CoV-2, HCoV-NL63, HCoV-OC43 and HCoV-229E, were used to stimulate cells.

Treatment here: approximately 9-day PBMC culture with coronavirus spike peptide pools or control peptides (ViraFEST assay). According to the study, CD4+ T cells from the unexposed donor were gathered ahead of the COVID-19 pandemic (2011-2018). Cultured CD4+ T-cell DNA underwent Oncomine TCR Beta short-read sequencing. TCRdb ran MiXCR on the PCR reads and lists one entry per CDR3 protein. The table records fewer than 2,500 distinct CDR3 sequences, roughly 65% of them present only once. CDR3 length: 16 amino acids. Germline CDR1 reads SEHNR; CDR2 reads FQNEAQ (reference sequence). V was clipped by 4 bases and J by 2 bases, with 17 bases between them.

The TCR sequence derives from a human donor in good health. V and J are TRBV7-9 and TRBJ1-1; D call uncertain. The sequencing sample was made of CD4+ T cells from blood, cultured in vitro. CDR3: CASSYRGGTLNTEAFF. CDR3 nucleotides: TGTGCCAGCAGCTACCGGGGAGGCACATTAAACACTGAAGCTTTCTTT.